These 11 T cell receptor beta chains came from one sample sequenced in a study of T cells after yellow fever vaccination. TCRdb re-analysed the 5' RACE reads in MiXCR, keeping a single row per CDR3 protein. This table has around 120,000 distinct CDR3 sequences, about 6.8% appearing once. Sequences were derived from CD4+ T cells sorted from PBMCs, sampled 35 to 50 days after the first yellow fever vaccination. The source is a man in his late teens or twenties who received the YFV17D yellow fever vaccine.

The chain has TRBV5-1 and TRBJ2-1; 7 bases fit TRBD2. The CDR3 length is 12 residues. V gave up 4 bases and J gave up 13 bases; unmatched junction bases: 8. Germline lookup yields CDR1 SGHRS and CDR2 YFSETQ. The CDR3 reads CASSIGDYRQFF. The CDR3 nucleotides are TGCGCCAGCAGCATTGGGGACTATCGACAGTTCTTC. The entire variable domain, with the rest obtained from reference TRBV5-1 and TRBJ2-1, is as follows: KAGVTQTPRYLIKTRGQQVTLSCSPISGHRSVSWYQQTPGQGLQFLFEYFSETQRNKGNFPGRFSGRQFSNSRSEMNVSTLELGDSALYLCASSIGDYRQFFGPGTRLTVL.

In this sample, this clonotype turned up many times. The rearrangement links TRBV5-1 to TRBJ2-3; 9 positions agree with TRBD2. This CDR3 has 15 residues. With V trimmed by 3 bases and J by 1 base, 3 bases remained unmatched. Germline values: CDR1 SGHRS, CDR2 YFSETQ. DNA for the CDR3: TGCGCCAGCAGCTCCTCTAGCGGGGGCACAGATACGCAGTATTTT. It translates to CASSSSSGGTDTQYF.

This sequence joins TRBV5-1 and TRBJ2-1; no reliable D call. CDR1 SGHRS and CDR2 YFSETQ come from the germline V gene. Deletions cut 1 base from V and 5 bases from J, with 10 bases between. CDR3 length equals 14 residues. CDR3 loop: CASSLNVKNNEQFF. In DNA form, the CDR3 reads TGCGCCAGCAGCTTGAATGTAAAGAACAATGAGCAGTTCTTC.

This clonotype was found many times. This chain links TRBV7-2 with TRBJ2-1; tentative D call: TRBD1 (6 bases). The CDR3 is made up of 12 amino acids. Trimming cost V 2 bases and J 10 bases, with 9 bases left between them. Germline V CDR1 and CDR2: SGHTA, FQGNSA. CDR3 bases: TGTGCCAGCAGCTTACCAGGGGACGAGCAGTTCTTC. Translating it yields CASSLPGDEQFF.

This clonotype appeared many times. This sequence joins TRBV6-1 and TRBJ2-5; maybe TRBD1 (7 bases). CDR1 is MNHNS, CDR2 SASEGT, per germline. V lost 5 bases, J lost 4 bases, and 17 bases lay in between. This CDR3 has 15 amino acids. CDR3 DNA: TGTGCCAGCAGTAAGGGGACAGTGGGGGGAGAGACCCAGTACTTC. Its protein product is CASSKGTVGGETQYF.

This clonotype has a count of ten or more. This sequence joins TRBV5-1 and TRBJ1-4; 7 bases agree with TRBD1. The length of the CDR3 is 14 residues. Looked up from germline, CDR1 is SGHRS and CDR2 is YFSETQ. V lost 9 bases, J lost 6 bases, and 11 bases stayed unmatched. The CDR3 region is CATSPGTDDEKLFF. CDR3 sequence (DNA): TGCGCCACCAGTCCGGGGACAGATGATGAAAAACTGTTTTTT.

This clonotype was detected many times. The CDR3, as DNA: TGTGCCAGCAGCTTCAATGGACAGGGCCACGAGCAGTACGTC. Amino acids: CASSFNGQGHEQYV. V and J are TRBV7-8 and TRBJ2-7; 8 nucleotides align to TRBD1. With V trimmed by 3 bases and J by 5 bases, 6 bases remained unmatched. Germline V gene lookup returns CDR1 SGHVS and CDR2 FQNEAQ. There are 14 residues in the CDR3.

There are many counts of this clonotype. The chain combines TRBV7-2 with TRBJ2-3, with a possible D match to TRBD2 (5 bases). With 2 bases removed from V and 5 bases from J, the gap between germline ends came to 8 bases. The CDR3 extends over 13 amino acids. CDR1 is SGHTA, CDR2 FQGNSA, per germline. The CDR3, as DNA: TGTGCCAGCAGCTTAAGTGGAGGAGATACGCAGTATTTT. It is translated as CASSLSGGDTQYF.

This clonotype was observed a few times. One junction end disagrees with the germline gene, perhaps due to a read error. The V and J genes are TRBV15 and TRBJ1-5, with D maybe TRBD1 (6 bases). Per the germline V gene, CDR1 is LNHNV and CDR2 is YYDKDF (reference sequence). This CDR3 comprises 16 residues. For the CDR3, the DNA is TGTGCCACCAGCAGAGATTCCGCCCTTGGGGGGCGGCCACAGAATTTT. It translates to CATSRDSALGGRPQNF.

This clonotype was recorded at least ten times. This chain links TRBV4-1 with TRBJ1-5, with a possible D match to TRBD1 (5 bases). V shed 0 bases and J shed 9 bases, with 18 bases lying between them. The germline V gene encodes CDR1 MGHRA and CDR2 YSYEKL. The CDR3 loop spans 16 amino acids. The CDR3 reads CASSQDGAAGRLPQHF. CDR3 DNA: TGCGCCAGCAGCCAAGATGGGGCAGCCGGGCGGCTGCCCCAGCATTTT.

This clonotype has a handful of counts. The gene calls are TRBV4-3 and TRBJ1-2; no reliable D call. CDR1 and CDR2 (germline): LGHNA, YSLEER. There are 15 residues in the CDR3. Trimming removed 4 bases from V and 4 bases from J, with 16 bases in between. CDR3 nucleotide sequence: TGCGCCAGCAGCCCAGATCAACAGCTACCCTATGGCTACACCTTC. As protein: CASSPDQQLPYGYTF.